This passage covers 20 T cell receptor beta chains from one sample sequenced in a study of cytomegalovirus exposure and HLA in healthy donors. PCR involved 60 Vbeta and 13 Jbeta primers. Sequencing was performed with immunoSEQ multiplex PCR; in TCRdb, only in-frame clones are kept and a portion is missing. The data show around 100,000 clones, with approximately 76% seen just once and about 20% held by the top ten. Sequenced material: PBMCs. The receptor set was obtained from a woman aged 55-70 years in good health and CMV-seropositive.

V usage is TRBV27 and J usage is TRBJ2-7; TRBD2 aligns across 11 bases. The ends lost 4 bases at V and 4 bases at J; junction bases unmatched: 3. CDR1 MNHEY and CDR2 SMNVEV come from the germline V gene (reference sequence). There are 14 residues in the CDR3. CDR3 sequence reads: CASSWRLAGYEQYF. CDR3 DNA: TGTGCCAGCAGTTGGCGACTAGCGGGATACGAGCAGTACTTC.

The rearrangement uses TRBV14 and TRBJ2-2; D is ambiguous. Trimming took 4 bases from V and 6 from J, leaving 9 bases between them. Germline loops: CDR1 SGHDN, CDR2 FVKESK. This CDR3 is 13 amino acids long. CDR3 sequence reads: CASSLRISGELFF. CDR3 nucleotide sequence: TGTGCCAGCAGCCTGAGGATATCCGGGGAGCTGTTTTTT.

The chain joins TRBV5-1 to TRBJ2-1; 8 nucleotides align to TRBD2. Germline trimming cut 2 bases from V and 7 bases from J; bases unmatched to any gene: 2. CDR1 SGHRS and CDR2 YFSETQ come from the germline V gene. CDR3 length equals 13 residues. CDR3 DNA: TGCGCCAGCAGCTTTGGACTAGCTAATGAGCAGTTCTTC. Protein: CASSFGLANEQFF.

The CDR3 loop is CASSQRRGLRYTF. The CDR3 nucleotides are TGTGCCAGCAGCCAAAGGAGGGGACTCCGCTACACCTTC. The V gene is TRBV14, the J gene TRBJ1-2; possible D gene TRBD1, 5 bases. V lost 2 bases and J 9 bases, leaving 13 bases between the germline ends. CDR1 is SGHDN and CDR2 is FVKESK in the germline V gene. The CDR3 has 13 residues.

The chain uses TRBV14 and TRBJ1-1, with TRBD1 as a possible D gene (6 bases). CDR3 length: 16 amino acids. With 4 bases removed from V and 3 bases from J, the gap between germline ends came to 18 bases. The V gene's germline CDR1 is SGHDN and CDR2 FVKESK. CDR3 sequence (DNA): TGTGCCAGCAGCCCCCTCAAGGGGGTTAAGGACACTGAAGCTTTCTTT. Translated, it gives CASSPLKGVKDTEAFF.

This rearrangement joins TRBV15 to TRBJ1-5; 7 bases fit TRBD1. Germline V lookup: CDR1 LNHNV, CDR2 YYDKDF (reference sequence). V trimming: 0 bases; J trimming: 0 bases; junction bases outside the gene matches: 2. This CDR3 comprises 16 residues. The CDR3 region has the DNA TGTGCCACCAGCAGAGAAGAGGGGGCTAGCAATCAGCCCCAGCATTTT. Protein: CATSREEGASNQPQHF.

This clone has only one observation. The chain is built from TRBV7-8 and TRBJ2-5; 9 nucleotides agree with TRBD2. The CDR3 is made up of 16 amino acids. Trimming removed 0 bases from V and 6 bases from J; junction bases left unmatched: 8. CDR1 and CDR2 from the germline V gene are SGHVS and FQNEAQ. CDR3 sequence: CASSLARSGRLKTQYF. The CDR3 DNA reads as TGTGCCAGCAGCTTAGCCCGTAGCGGGAGATTGAAGACCCAGTACTTC.

The sample holds a few counts of this clone. The chain employs TRBV6-5 and TRBJ1-4, with D possibly matching TRBD1 (6 bases). The CDR3 has 13 residues. V shed 11 bases and J shed 8 bases, with 18 bases lying between them. CDR1 and CDR2 from the germline V gene are MNHEY and SVGAGI. DNA for the CDR3: TGTGCCCGTGTTGAACAGGGAGAAGAAAAACTGTTTTTT. Translation gives CARVEQGEEKLFF.

CDR3 amino acids: CASSFSGTSTDTQYF. The CDR3 nucleotides are TGCGCCAGCAGCTTTAGCGGAACTAGCACAGATACGCAGTATTTT. V usage is TRBV5-1 and J usage is TRBJ2-3, with a possible D match to TRBD2 (6 bases). This CDR3 spans 15 amino acids. The germline gives CDR1 SGHRS, CDR2 YFSETQ. V gave up 2 bases and J gave up 0 bases, with 10 bases separating them. Full variable domain (rest looked up from reference TRBV5-1 and TRBJ2-3): KAGVTQTPRYLIKTRGQQVTLSCSPISGHRSVSWYQQTPGQGLQFLFEYFSETQRNKGNFPGRFSGRQFSNSRSEMNVSTLELGDSALYLCASSFSGTSTDTQYFGPGTRLTVL.

This chain links TRBV5-6 with TRBJ2-5; 10 bases match TRBD1. The CDR3 spans 17 residues. J was trimmed by 4 bases and V by 4 bases; bases with no gene match: 13. The germline CDR1 and CDR2 sequences are SGHDT and YYEEEE. CDR3 bases: TGTGCCAGCAGCCTCCAACATGACAGGGGGCAGGGAGAGACCCAGTACTTC. It yields the protein CASSLQHDRGQGETQYF.

The chain recombines TRBV5-1 with TRBJ2-3; 7 bases fit TRBD1. Losses at the gene ends were 9 bases for V and 1 base for J; bases not matched to a gene: 11. Germline V gives CDR1 SGHRS, CDR2 YFSETQ. The CDR3 is 15 residues long. The CDR3 DNA is TGCGCCACGAAACGGACAGGAGCCCGCACAGATACGCAGTATTTT. Amino acids: CATKRTGARTDTQYF.

The chain joins TRBV29-1 to TRBJ2-7, with 7 nucleotides matching TRBD1. Losses at the gene ends were 3 bases for V and 0 bases for J; bases not matched to a gene: 5. The germline V gene has CDR1 SQVTM and CDR2 ANQGSEA. CDR3 length: 14 residues. The CDR3 loop is CSVDLTGSSYEQYF. In nucleotides, the CDR3 is TGCAGCGTTGATTTGACAGGGAGCTCCTACGAGCAGTACTTC.

The chain carries TRBV28 and TRBJ1-4; D remains unclear. The CDR3 has 15 amino acids. The V end was cut by 4 bases, the J end by 8 bases, with 17 bases between. The germline gives CDR1 MDHEN, CDR2 SYDVKM. The CDR3 bases are TGTGCCAGCAGTTCGATGTTCCTCGAGGAGGAAAAACTGTTTTTT. This encodes CASSSMFLEEEKLFF.

V gene TRBV7-9 combines with J gene TRBJ2-2, with D maybe TRBD2 (5 bases). CDR3 length equals 19 residues. V was cut by 5 bases and J by 0 bases, with 22 bases left in between. CDR1 and CDR2 from the germline V gene are SEHNR and FQNEAQ (reference sequence). This CDR3 is CASSHILGANPTNTGELFF. The CDR3, as DNA: TGTGCCAGCAGCCACATCCTGGGAGCGAACCCGACGAACACCGGGGAGCTGTTTTTT.

For the CDR3, the DNA is TGTGCCAGTAGTATAGTTGGGGGGAGCAATCAGCCCCAGCATTTT. This gives the protein CASSIVGGSNQPQHF. This chain links TRBV19 with TRBJ1-5; D is possibly TRBD1 (5 bases). The CDR3 has 15 amino acids. CDR1 LNHDA and CDR2 SQIVND come from the germline V gene (reference sequence). V lost 1 base and J 1 base, leaving 8 bases between the germline ends.

This clone appeared a few times. The rearrangement uses TRBV6-1 and TRBJ2-7; TRBD2 matches 9 bases. This CDR3 spans 13 amino acids. With 11 bases clipped from V and 7 bases from J, the junction kept 12 bases outside the gene matches. Germline assignment: CDR1 MNHNS and CDR2 SASEGT. CDR3 sequence (DNA): TGTGCCGCAGGGACTAGCACCCGTACGGAGCAGTACTTC. This codes for CAAGTSTRTEQYF.

The rearrangement links TRBV7-3 to TRBJ2-5, with unresolved D. V lost 0 bases and J lost 3, with 5 bases in between. CDR3 length equals 13 residues. Germline assignment: CDR1 SGHTA and CDR2 FQGTGA. The CDR3 coding sequence is TGTGCCAGCAGCTTAACGAGGAAAGAGACCCAGTACTTC. Its translation: CASSLTRKETQYF.

V usage is TRBV7-6 and J usage is TRBJ2-2; 8 bases fit TRBD2. The CDR3 totals 14 residues. Unmatched junction bases numbered 4, after V lost 6 bases and J lost 4 bases. Germline V gene sequence: CDR1 SGHVS, CDR2 FNYEAQ. The CDR3 DNA reads TGTGCCAGCAGTGCGGGAGGCGGCACCGGGGAGCTGTTTTTT. It specifies CASSAGGGTGELFF.

The chain joins TRBV19 to TRBJ1-1; weak D call: TRBD1 (5 bases). Germline-derived CDR1 and CDR2 are LNHDA and SQIVND (reference sequence). V was trimmed by 3 bases and J by 3 bases, leaving 11 bases between them. The CDR3 extends over 14 amino acids. In DNA, the CDR3 is TGTGCCAGTAGTATTGGGCAGGGTCACACTGAAGCTTTCTTT. This sequence encodes CASSIGQGHTEAFF.

The chain has TRBV7-8 and TRBJ1-2; 10 bases line up with TRBD1. V lost 5 bases and J lost 5; bases outside the gene matches: 8. Germline CDR1 is SGHVS and CDR2 is FQNEAQ. The CDR3 sequence is 15 residues long. CDR3 loop: CASSPGTGAGYGYTF. The CDR3, as DNA: TGTGCCAGCAGCCCCGGGACAGGGGCGGGATATGGCTACACCTTC.